This TCR beta chain was sequenced during a study of shared clonotypes between healthy human individuals. The study, taken as a whole, reports: As a rule, naive subsets had a larger estimated richness than memory subsets. Sequencing depth was a factor that was expected to affect clonotype sharing among donors.

As to this clone: The antigen is undetermined.

This CDR3 region has 14 residues. The germline CDR1 and CDR2 sequences are SGHRS and YFSETQ. The V gene end was trimmed by 0 bases and the J gene end by 9 bases; junction bases not matched to a gene: 3. It was at deep level that the assay was run. Repertoires were generated with immunoSEQ multiplex PCR, while TCRdb's copy carries only in-frame clones and drops some. The sample lists millions of clones, around 94% occurring once. Sample: naive CD4+ T cells sorted from blood. Stated subset: CD45RA+ positively selected. This clonotype originated in a man in his late teens or twenties in good health. J is TRBJ2-1 and V is TRBV5-1, with TRBD2 matching 10 bases. CDR3 in DNA: TGCGCCAGCAGCTTGGGGCCTAGCGGGGGTGAGCAGTTCTTC. Protein product: CASSLGPSGGEQFF.